This T cell receptor beta chain comes out of a study of T cell responses to AZD1222 COVID-19 vaccine. Germline CDR1 reads MGHRA; CDR2 reads YSYEKL. The CDR3 length is 15 residues. V was trimmed by 3 bases and J by 7 bases, leaving 15 bases between them. Method: immunoSEQ multiplex PCR; TCRdb's copy keeps in-frame clones and lacks some. In the table there are some 150,000 clones, roughly 88% of which are singletons. The V and J genes are TRBV4-1 and TRBJ1-4; D gene ambiguous. This sequence was found in an adult in good health. The sequencing here drew on peripheral blood, taken on day 0 of AZD1222 vaccination. DNA of the CDR3: TGCGCCAGCAGCCATCCGGGATTTGGCGTTGAAAAACTGTTTTTT. The encoded protein is CASSHPGFGVEKLFF.